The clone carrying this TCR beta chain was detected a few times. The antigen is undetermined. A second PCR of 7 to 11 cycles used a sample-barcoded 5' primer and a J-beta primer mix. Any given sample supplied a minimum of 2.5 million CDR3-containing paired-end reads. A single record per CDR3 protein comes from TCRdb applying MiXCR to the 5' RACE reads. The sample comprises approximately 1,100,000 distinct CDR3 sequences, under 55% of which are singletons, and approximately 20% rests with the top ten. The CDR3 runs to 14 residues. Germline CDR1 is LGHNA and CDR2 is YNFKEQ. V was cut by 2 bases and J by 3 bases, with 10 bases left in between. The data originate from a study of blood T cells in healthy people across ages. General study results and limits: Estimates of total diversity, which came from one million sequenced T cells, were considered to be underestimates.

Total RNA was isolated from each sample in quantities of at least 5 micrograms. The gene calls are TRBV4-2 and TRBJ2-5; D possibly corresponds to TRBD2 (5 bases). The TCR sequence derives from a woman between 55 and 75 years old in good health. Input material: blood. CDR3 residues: CASSQTTSKETQYF. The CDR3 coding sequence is TGTGCCAGCAGCCAAACAACTAGTAAAGAGACCCAGTACTTC.